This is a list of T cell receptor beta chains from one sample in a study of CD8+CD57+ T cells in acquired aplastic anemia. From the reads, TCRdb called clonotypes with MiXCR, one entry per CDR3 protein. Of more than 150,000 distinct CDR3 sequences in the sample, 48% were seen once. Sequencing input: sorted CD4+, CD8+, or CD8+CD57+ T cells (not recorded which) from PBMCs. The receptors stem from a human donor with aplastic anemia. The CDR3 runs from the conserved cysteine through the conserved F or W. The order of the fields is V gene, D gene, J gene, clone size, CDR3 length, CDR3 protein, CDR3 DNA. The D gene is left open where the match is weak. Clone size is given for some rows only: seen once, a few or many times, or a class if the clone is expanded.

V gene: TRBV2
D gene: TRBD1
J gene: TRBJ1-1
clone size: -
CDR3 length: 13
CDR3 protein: CASRGQGGTEAFF
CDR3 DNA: TGTGCCAGCAGGGGACAGGGGGGGACTGAAGCTTTCTTT

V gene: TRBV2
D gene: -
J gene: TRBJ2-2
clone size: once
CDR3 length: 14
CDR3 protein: CASKAGKNTGELFF
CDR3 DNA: TGTGCCAGCAAGGCCGGGAAGAACACCGGGGAGCTGTTTTTT

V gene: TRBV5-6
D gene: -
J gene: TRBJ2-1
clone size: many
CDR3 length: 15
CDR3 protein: CASSLPGADVNEQFF
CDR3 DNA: TGTGCCAGCAGCTTACCCGGGGCGGATGTCAATGAGCAGTTCTTC

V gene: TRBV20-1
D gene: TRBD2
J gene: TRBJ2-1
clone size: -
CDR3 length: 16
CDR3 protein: CSASGGLAENYNEQFF
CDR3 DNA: TGCAGTGCTAGCGGAGGACTAGCGGAGAATTACAATGAGCAGTTCTTC

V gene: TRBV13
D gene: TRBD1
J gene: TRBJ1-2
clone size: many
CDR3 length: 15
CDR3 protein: CASSPPGQGIYGYTF
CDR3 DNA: TGTGCCAGCAGCCCGCCGGGACAGGGGATATATGGCTACACCTTC

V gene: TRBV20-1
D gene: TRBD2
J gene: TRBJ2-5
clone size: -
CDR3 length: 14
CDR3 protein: CSVLGGDNQETQYF
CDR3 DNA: TGCAGTGTCCTGGGGGGGGATAACCAAGAGACCCAGTACTTC

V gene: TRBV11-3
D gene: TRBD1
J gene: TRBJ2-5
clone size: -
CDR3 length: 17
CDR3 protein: CASSSNDRGVLQETQYF
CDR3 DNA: TGTGCCAGCAGCTCCAATGACAGGGGGGTCCTCCAAGAGACCCAGTACTTC

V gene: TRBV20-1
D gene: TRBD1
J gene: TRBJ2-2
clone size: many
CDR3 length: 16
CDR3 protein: CSARSATGGVAGELFF
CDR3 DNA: TGCAGTGCTAGGTCTGCGACAGGGGGGGTCGCCGGGGAGCTGTTTTTT

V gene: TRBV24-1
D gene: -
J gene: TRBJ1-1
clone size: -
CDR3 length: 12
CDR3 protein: CATSGTGIEAFF
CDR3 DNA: TGTGCCACCAGTGGAACCGGGATAGAAGCTTTCTTT

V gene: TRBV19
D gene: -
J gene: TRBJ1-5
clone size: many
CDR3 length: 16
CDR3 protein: CASSMPNGQGNQPQHF
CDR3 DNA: TGTGCCAGTAGTATGCCGAATGGGCAAGGCAATCAGCCCCAGCATTTT

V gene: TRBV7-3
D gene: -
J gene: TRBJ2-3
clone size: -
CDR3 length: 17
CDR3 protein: CASSLGGRDRRLGTQYF
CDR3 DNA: TGTGCCAGCAGCTTGGGAGGGCGGGACAGACGACTAGGTACGCAGTATTTT

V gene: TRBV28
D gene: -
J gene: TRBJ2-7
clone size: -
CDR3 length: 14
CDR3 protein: CASSLSGPNYEQYF
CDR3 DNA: TGTGCCAGCAGTTTGTCCGGACCCAACTACGAGCAGTACTTC

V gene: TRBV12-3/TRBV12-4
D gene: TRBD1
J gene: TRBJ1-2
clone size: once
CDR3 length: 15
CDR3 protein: CASSNDRQGDYGYTF
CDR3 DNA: TGTGCCAGCAGTAATGACAGACAGGGAGACTATGGCTACACCTTC

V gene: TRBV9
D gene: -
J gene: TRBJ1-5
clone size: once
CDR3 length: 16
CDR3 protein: CASSAGAGGSNQPQHF
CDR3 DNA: TGTGCCAGCAGCGCAGGCGCGGGGGGTAGCAATCAGCCCCAGCATTTT

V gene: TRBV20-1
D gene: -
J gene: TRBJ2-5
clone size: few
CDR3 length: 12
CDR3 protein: CSGVGGRETQYF
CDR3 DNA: TGCAGTGGAGTGGGAGGACGAGAGACCCAGTACTTC

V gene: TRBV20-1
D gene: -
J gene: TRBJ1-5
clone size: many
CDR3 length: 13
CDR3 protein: CSARGKSNQPQHF
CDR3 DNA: TGCAGTGCTAGAGGGAAGAGCAATCAGCCCCAGCATTTT

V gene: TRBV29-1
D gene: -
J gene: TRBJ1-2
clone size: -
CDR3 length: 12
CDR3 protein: CSVERGNYGYTF
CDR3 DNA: TGCAGCGTTGAAAGGGGGAACTATGGCTACACCTTC

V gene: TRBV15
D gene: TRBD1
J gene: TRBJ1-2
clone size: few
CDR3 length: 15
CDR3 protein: CATSRLGQGEDGYTF
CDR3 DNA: TGTGCCACCAGCAGACTTGGACAGGGGGAGGATGGCTACACCTTC

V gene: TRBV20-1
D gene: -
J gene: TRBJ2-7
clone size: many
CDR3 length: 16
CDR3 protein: CSARGFRDLDDYEQYF
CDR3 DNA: TGCAGTGCTAGAGGCTTCCGGGACTTGGACGACTACGAGCAGTACTTC

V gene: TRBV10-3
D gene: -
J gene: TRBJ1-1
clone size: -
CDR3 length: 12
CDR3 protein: CATSRANTEAFF
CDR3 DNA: TGTGCCACTAGCCGGGCGAACACTGAAGCTTTCTTT

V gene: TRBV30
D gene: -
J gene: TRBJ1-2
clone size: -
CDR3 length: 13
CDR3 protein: CAWRRGSNYGYTF
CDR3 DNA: TGTGCCTGGAGAAGGGGGTCGAACTATGGCTACACCTTC

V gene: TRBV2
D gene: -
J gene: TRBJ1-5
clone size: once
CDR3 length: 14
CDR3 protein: CASSEQVANQPQHF
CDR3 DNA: TGTGCCAGCAGTGAACAGGTGGCCAATCAGCCCCAGCATTTT

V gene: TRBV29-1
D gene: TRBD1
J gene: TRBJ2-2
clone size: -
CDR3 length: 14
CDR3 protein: CSVRRDREGGELFF
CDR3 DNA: TGCAGCGTTAGGCGGGACAGGGAAGGCGGGGAGCTGTTTTTT

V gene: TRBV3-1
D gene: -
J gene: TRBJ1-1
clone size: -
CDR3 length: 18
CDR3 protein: CASSPLPGPRAANTEAFF
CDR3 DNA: TGTGCCAGCAGCCCCCTCCCAGGACCCCGTGCAGCGAACACTGAAGCTTTCTTT

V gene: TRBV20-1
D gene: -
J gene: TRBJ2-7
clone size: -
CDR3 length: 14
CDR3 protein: CSATRGQTRHEQYF
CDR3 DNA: TGCAGTGCTACCCGCGGCCAGACTAGGCACGAGCAGTACTTC

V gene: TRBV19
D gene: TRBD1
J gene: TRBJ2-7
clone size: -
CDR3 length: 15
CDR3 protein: CASSDTGTGVDEQYF
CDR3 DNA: TGTGCCAGCAGCGATACCGGGACAGGGGTCGACGAGCAGTACTTC

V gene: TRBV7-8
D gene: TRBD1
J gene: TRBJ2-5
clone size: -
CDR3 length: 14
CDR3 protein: CASSARQGAETQYF
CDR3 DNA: TGTGCCAGCAGCGCCAGGCAGGGGGCAGAGACCCAGTACTTC

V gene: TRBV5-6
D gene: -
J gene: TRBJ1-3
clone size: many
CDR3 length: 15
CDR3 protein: CASSLWMGSGNTIYF
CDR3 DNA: TGTGCCAGCAGCTTGTGGATGGGCTCTGGAAACACCATATATTTT

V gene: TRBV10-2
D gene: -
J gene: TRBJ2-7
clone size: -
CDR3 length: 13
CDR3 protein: CASSEDRMNEQYF
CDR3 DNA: TGCGCCAGCAGTGAGGACAGAATGAACGAGCAGTACTTC

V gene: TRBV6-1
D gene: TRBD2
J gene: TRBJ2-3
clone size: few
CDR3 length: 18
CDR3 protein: CASSYPIKLAANTDTQYF
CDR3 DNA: TGTGCCAGCAGCTACCCAATAAAACTAGCGGCGAACACAGATACGCAGTATTTT

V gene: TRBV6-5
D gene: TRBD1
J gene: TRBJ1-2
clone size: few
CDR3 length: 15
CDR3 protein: CASSYLQGATYGYTF
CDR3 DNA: TGTGCCAGCAGTTATCTACAGGGGGCCACCTATGGCTACACCTTC

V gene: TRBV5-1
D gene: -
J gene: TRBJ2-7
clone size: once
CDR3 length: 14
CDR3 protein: CASRLADVHYEQYF
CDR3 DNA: TGCGCCAGCAGGTTGGCCGACGTGCACTACGAGCAGTACTTC

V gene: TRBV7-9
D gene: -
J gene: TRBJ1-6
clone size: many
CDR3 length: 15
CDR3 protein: CASSPEVSGNSPLHF
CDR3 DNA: TGTGCCAGCAGCCCAGAGGTATCGGGGAATTCACCCCTCCACTTT

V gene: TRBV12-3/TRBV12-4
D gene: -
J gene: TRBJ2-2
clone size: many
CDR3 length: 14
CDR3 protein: CASIQAGSPGELFF
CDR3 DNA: TGTGCCAGCATCCAAGCAGGGAGCCCCGGGGAGCTGTTTTTT

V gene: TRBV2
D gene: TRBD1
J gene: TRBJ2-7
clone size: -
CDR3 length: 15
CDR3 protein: CASSDPTGGYYEQYF
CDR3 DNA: TGTGCCAGCAGTGACCCGACAGGGGGATACTACGAGCAGTACTTC

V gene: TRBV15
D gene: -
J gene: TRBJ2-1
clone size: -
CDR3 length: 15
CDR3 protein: CATSRDSSSYNERFF
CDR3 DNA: TGTGCCACCAGTCGGGACTCGAGCTCCTACAATGAGCGGTTCTTC

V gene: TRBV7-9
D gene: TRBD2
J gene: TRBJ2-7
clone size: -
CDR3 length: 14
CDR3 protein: CASSPAPGGNEQYF
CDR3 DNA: TGTGCCAGCAGCCCCGCCCCGGGGGGGAACGAGCAGTACTTC

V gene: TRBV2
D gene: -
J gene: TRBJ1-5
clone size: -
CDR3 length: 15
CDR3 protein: CASRTDRTSNQPQHF
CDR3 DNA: TGTGCCAGTAGAACAGACAGGACGAGCAATCAGCCCCAGCATTTT

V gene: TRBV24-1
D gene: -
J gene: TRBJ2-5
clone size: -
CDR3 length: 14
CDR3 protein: CATSGTVLQETQYF
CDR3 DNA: TGTGCCACCAGTGGGACGGTACTCCAAGAGACCCAGTACTTC

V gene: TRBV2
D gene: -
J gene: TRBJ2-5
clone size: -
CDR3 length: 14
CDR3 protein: CASSTTSVTVSQYF
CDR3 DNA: TGTGCCAGCAGTACCACAAGTGTAACGGTGTCCCAGTACTTC

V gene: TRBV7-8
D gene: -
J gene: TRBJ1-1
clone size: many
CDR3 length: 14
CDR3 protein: CASSSIRIGTEAFF
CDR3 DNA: TGTGCCAGCAGCTCGATCAGGATTGGCACTGAAGCTTTCTTT

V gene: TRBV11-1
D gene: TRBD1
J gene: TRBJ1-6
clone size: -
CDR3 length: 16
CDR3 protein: CASSPPGTGENSPLHF
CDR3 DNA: TGTGCCAGCAGCCCGCCAGGGACAGGGGAAAATTCACCCCTCCACTTT

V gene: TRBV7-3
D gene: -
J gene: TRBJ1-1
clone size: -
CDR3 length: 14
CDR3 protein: CASSSQGSGTEAFF
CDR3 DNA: TGTGCCAGCAGCTCTCAGGGGAGTGGCACTGAAGCTTTCTTT

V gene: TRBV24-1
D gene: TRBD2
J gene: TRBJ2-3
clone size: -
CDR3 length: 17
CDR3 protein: CATSDWGLAGITDTQYF
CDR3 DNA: TGTGCCACCAGTGACTGGGGACTAGCGGGGATCACAGATACGCAGTATTTT

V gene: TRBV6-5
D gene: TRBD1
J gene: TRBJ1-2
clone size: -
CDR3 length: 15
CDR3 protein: CASSLGGLANYGYTF
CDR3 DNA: TGTGCCAGCAGTTTAGGGGGCCTGGCTAACTATGGCTACACCTTC

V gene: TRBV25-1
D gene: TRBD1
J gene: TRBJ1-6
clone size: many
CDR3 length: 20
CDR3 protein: CASTRPGDRGRSVYNSPLHF
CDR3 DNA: TGTGCCAGCACACGCCCGGGGGACAGGGGGCGTTCGGTCTATAATTCACCCCTCCACTTT

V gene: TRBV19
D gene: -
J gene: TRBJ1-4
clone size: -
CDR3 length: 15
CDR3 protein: CASSISRTANEKLFF
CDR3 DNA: TGTGCCAGTAGTATATCCCGGACAGCAAATGAAAAACTGTTTTTT

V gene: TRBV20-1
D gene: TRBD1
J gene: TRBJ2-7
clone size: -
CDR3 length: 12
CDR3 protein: CSTGQGSYEQYF
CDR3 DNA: TGCAGTACCGGACAGGGCTCCTACGAGCAGTACTTC

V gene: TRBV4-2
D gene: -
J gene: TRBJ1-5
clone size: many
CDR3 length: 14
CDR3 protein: CASSQGRGNQPQHF
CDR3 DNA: TGTGCCAGCAGCCAAGGCCGGGGGAATCAGCCCCAGCATTTT

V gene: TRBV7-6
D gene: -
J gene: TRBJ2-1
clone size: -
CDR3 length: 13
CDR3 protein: CASSLRTNDEQFF
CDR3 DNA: TGTGCCAGCAGCTTAAGGACGAATGATGAGCAGTTCTTC

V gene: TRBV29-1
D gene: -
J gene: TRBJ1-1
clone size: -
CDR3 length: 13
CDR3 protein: CSVDRGVDTEAFF
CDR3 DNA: TGCAGCGTTGATCGGGGAGTGGACACTGAAGCTTTCTTT

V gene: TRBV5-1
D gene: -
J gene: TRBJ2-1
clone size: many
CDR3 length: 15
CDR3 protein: CASSAIGEGYNEQFF
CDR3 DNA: TGCGCCAGCAGCGCGATAGGCGAGGGGTACAATGAGCAGTTCTTC

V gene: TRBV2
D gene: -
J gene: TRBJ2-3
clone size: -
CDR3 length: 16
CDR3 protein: CASIQLRGGYNVTQYF
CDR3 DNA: TGTGCCAGCATACAGTTGAGGGGGGGATATAATGTTACGCAGTATTTT